The 24 T cell receptor beta chains below were found in one sample sequenced in a study of cytomegalovirus exposure and HLA in healthy donors. The PCR employed 60 Vbeta primers together with 13 Jbeta primers. The method was immunoSEQ multiplex PCR; TCRdb's version includes in-frame clones alone and lacks a portion of them. The sample has around 120,000 clones; roughly four fifths are singletons. The sample consisted of PBMCs. These receptors all stem from a woman between 40 and 55 years old in good health and CMV-seropositive.

This chain connects TRBV9 to TRBJ2-5, with 7 positions matching TRBD2. Germline CDR1 is SGDLS and CDR2 is YYNGEE. V lost 0 bases and J lost 1; bases outside the gene matches: 6. The CDR3 is 16 residues long. The CDR3 loop reads CASSVAPGGIQETQYF. The DNA of the CDR3 is TGTGCCAGCAGCGTAGCCCCCGGGGGGATCCAAGAGACCCAGTACTTC.

V gene TRBV4-1 combines with J gene TRBJ2-3; D gene unclear. CDR1 and CDR2 from the germline V gene are MGHRA and YSYEKL. The V gene lost 4 bases and the J gene lost 0 bases, with 8 bases spanning the gap. CDR3 length equals 14 residues. The CDR3 region has the DNA TGCGCCAGCAGCCTAACTAAAAGCACAGATACGCAGTATTTT. It specifies CASSLTKSTDTQYF.

The chain joins TRBV7-3 to TRBJ1-1; TRBD1 might be the D (5 bases). This CDR3 is built from 16 residues. The V gene's germline CDR1 is SGHTA and CDR2 FQGTGA. The germline V and J ends were trimmed by 6 bases and 4 bases, with 21 bases remaining between them. In DNA, the CDR3 is TGTGCCAGCAGTCGCACCGGGCAGGGAGGGGTCACTGAAGCTTTCTTT. Encoded protein: CASSRTGQGGVTEAFF.

The gene calls are TRBV4-1 and TRBJ2-4, with D possibly matching TRBD1 (6 bases). This CDR3 contains 15 residues. Germline V gene sequence: CDR1 MGHRA, CDR2 YSYEKL. V was clipped by 0 bases and J by 6 bases, with 12 bases between them. This chain's CDR3 is CASSQDVQGGNIQYF. DNA of the CDR3: TGCGCCAGCAGCCAAGATGTACAGGGTGGAAACATTCAGTACTTC.

This chain links TRBV10-3 with TRBJ2-1; TRBD1 aligns across 7 bases. The CDR3 extends over 15 amino acids. Germline trimming cut 5 bases from V and 5 bases from J; bases unmatched to any gene: 9. CDR1 is ENHRY, CDR2 SYGVKD, per germline. The CDR3 DNA reads TGTGCCATCAGTAAAACTTGGGACAGCGACAATGAGCAGTTCTTC. It translates to CAISKTWDSDNEQFF.

The rearrangement uses TRBV23-1 and TRBJ1-6, with 7 bases lining up with TRBD1. TRBV23-1 is filed as an ORF, its function uncertain. The V gene end was trimmed by 2 bases and the J gene end by 15 bases; junction bases not matched to a gene: 7. This CDR3 comprises 13 residues. The CDR3 here is CASSQDRVNILHF. The CDR3 nucleotides are TGCGCCAGCAGTCAAGACAGGGTCAATATCCTCCACTTT.

The CDR3: CASSFEGSNQPQHF. The CDR3 DNA sequence: TGTGCCAGCAGTTTCGAGGGTAGCAATCAGCCCCAGCATTTT. The rearrangement links TRBV27 to TRBJ1-5, with unresolved D. Trimming left V 3 bases short and J 0 bases short, with 6 bases between. The CDR3 totals 14 residues. CDR1 MNHEY and CDR2 SMNVEV come from the germline V gene (reference sequence).

The V call is TRBV12-5, the J call TRBJ2-5; TRBD2 aligns across 8 bases. Germline V gene sequence: CDR1 LGHNT, CDR2 FRNRAP. V lost 7 bases, J lost 0 bases, and 7 bases stayed unmatched. This CDR3 is built from 15 residues. Here the CDR3 reads CASAILAGNQETQYF. CDR3 coding DNA: TGTGCTAGTGCCATTCTAGCGGGTAACCAAGAGACCCAGTACTTC.

The rearrangement links TRBV5-6 to TRBJ2-7, with 7 bases identical to TRBD1. Germline trimming cut 3 bases from V and 3 bases from J; bases unmatched to any gene: 15. This CDR3 spans 17 amino acids. CDR1 is SGHDT and CDR2 is YYEEEE in the germline V gene. The chain's CDR3 is CASSYNLIPGQLYEQYF. Written as DNA, the CDR3 is TGTGCCAGCAGCTACAATCTAATACCGGGACAGCTCTACGAGCAGTACTTC.

The CDR3: CASSQETGEFGDTQYF. Here the CDR3 DNA reads TGCGCCAGCAGCCAAGAGACAGGGGAATTTGGAGATACGCAGTATTTT. This chain links TRBV4-1 with TRBJ2-3, with TRBD1 identical over 8 bases. The CDR3 loop spans 16 amino acids. V dropped 0 bases and J dropped 5; count of bases not matched to a gene: 7. Germline V CDR1 and CDR2: MGHRA, YSYEKL.

The rearrangement joins TRBV18 to TRBJ2-2, with D possibly matching TRBD2 (6 bases). The V end lost 2 bases, the J end lost 0 bases, and 10 bases lay between the germline ends. CDR3 size: 16 residues. CDR1 is KGHSH, CDR2 LQKENI, per germline. CDR3 residues: CASSPLGGANTGELFF. The CDR3 DNA reads TGTGCCAGCTCACCATTGGGAGGAGCGAACACCGGGGAGCTGTTTTTT.

The J gene is TRBJ1-1, the V gene TRBV5-1; D ambiguous. This CDR3 region has 11 residues. V was pared by 4 bases and J by 5 bases, with 6 bases between. Germline V gene data show CDR1 as SGHRS and CDR2 as YFSETQ. CDR3 protein: CASSRGTEAFF. The CDR3 nucleotides read TGCGCCAGCAGCCGGGGAACTGAAGCTTTCTTT.

V usage is TRBV11-1 and J usage is TRBJ2-1, with D tentatively TRBD1 (7 bases). CDR3 length: 15 residues. From germline, CDR1 is SGHAT and CDR2 FQDESV (reference sequence). V dropped 5 bases and J dropped 4 bases, with 15 bases sitting between them. CDR3 coding DNA: TGTGCCAGCAGCCTTACAGGGGCGGGATACAATGAGCAGTTCTTC. Translated, it gives CASSLTGAGYNEQFF.

The chain employs TRBV27 and TRBJ1-1, with 7 bases identical to TRBD1. V shed 7 bases and J 5 bases; nucleotides not matched to a gene: 16. The CDR3 has 16 amino acids. The germline V gene encodes CDR1 MNHEY and CDR2 SMNVEV (reference sequence). The CDR3 DNA reads as TGTGCCAGCACCCCTAGGACAGGAGGCTTAGAGACTGAAGCTTTCTTT. Residues: CASTPRTGGLETEAFF.

The V call is TRBV19, the J call TRBJ1-5; a possible D gene is TRBD1 (6 bases). CDR3 length: 14 residues. V shed 7 bases and J shed 6 bases, with 16 bases lying between them. Germline assignment: CDR1 LNHDA and CDR2 SQIVND (reference sequence). The CDR3 region is CASMVAGGAQPQHF. In DNA, the CDR3 is TGTGCCAGTATGGTCGCTGGGGGCGCTCAGCCCCAGCATTTT.

A single count supports this clone. Germline is not matched at one junction end, which may reflect a read error. The chain employs TRBV9 and TRBJ2-5; TRBD2 might be the D (6 bases). The CDR3 runs 15 residues. Germline V gives CDR1 SGDLS, CDR2 YYNGEE. CDR3 sequence (DNA): TGTGCCAGCAGCCCCACCGGGGGACCACAAGAGGCCCAGTACTTC. Translation: CASSPTGGPQEAQYF.

This chain links TRBV5-5 with TRBJ1-2, with D perhaps TRBD1 (6 bases). V was clipped by 0 bases and J by 7 bases, with 16 bases between them. Germline V CDR1 and CDR2: SGHKS, YYEKEE (reference sequence). The CDR3 consists of 15 residues. The DNA of the CDR3 is TGTGCCAGCAGCTTGGGGCCAGGGGAAAGTGTTGGCTACACCTTC. Residues: CASSLGPGESVGYTF.

The gene calls are TRBV19 and TRBJ1-2; the D gene is possibly TRBD1 (5 bases). The CDR3 consists of 12 residues. Germline CDR1 LNHDA, CDR2 SQIVND (reference sequence). V dropped 3 bases and J dropped 6 bases, with 8 bases sitting between them. In nucleotides, the CDR3 is TGTGCCAGTAGTATCCGGGGGGATGGCTACACCTTC. Encoded protein: CASSIRGDGYTF.

The V gene is TRBV5-4, the J gene TRBJ2-5, with 8 bases lining up with TRBD1. The CDR3 is 14 amino acids. V trimming: 1 base; J trimming: 4 bases; junction bases outside the gene matches: 3. In germline, CDR1 is SGHNT, CDR2 YYREEE (reference sequence). This chain's CDR3 is CASSLQGAGETQYF. The CDR3 nucleotides are TGTGCCAGCAGCTTGCAGGGGGCAGGAGAGACCCAGTACTTC.

This clone has just a few counts. The chain links TRBV7-2 to TRBJ2-2; 7 nucleotides match TRBD1. Germline lookup yields CDR1 SGHTA and CDR2 FQGNSA. V shed 6 bases and J 1 base; nucleotides not matched to a gene: 2. This CDR3 is built from 14 residues. The CDR3 bases are TGTGCCAGCAGAACAGGGGTGAACACCGGGGAGCTGTTTTTT. Its protein is CASRTGVNTGELFF. Full variable domain (missing parts from reference TRBV7-2 and TRBJ2-2): GAGVSQSPSNKVTEKGKDVELRCDPISGHTALYWYRQSLGQGLEFLIYFQGNSAPDKSGLPSDRFSAERTGGSVSTLTIQRTQQEDSAVYLCASRTGVNTGELFFGEGSRLTVL.

The rearrangement joins TRBV30 to TRBJ2-5; 9 bases fit TRBD2. The CDR3 has 13 residues. CDR1 is GTSNPN and CDR2 is SVGIG in the germline V gene (reference sequence). V lost 7 bases, J lost 6 bases, and 9 bases stayed unmatched. CDR3 in DNA: TGTGCCTACGAGCGGGGGGCAGGGAAGACCCAGTACTTC. Translated, it gives CAYERGAGKTQYF.

As concerns this clone: This is likely a read error, given that the CDR3 carries no conserved phenylalanine or tryptophan at its end. The chain combines TRBV5-6 with TRBJ1-5; TRBD1 might be the D (6 bases). With 2 bases removed from V and 0 bases from J, the gap between germline ends came to 18 bases. The V gene's germline CDR1 is SGHDT and CDR2 YYEEEE. This CDR3 is built from 18 residues. CDR3 DNA: TGTGCCAGCAGCTTTTCCCTTGGACAGACTAATAGCAATCAGCCCCAGCATGTT. Its translation is CASSFSLGQTNSNQPQHV.

The chain links TRBV4-1 to TRBJ1-2; D gene ambiguous. The CDR3 covers 15 residues. The V end was cut by 2 bases, the J end by 4 bases, with 14 bases between. The germline CDR1 and CDR2 sequences are MGHRA and YSYEKL. The CDR3 sequence: CASSQNSRSLYGYTF. The CDR3 DNA sequence: TGCGCCAGCAGCCAAAACAGCAGATCGCTCTATGGCTACACCTTC.

The chain is built from TRBV11-2 and TRBJ2-2; the D gene is possibly TRBD1 (6 bases). The CDR3 is made up of 12 amino acids. V was pared by 10 bases and J by 5 bases, with 11 bases between. In germline, CDR1 is SGHAT, CDR2 FQNNGV. The chain's CDR3 is CAIGGETGELFF. DNA for the CDR3: TGTGCCATAGGGGGTGAAACCGGGGAGCTGTTTTTT.